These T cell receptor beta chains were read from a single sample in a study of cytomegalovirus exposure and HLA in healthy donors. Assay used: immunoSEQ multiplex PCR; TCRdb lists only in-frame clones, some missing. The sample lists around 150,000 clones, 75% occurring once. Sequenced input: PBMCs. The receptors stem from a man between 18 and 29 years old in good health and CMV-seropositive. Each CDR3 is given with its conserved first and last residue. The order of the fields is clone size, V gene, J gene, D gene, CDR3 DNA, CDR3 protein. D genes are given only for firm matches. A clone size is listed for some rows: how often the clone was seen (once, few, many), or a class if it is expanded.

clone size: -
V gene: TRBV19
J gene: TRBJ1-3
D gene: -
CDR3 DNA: TGTGCCAGTAGTTCCCGCAGGAGGGCTGGAAACACCATATATTTT
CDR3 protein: CASSSRRRAGNTIYF

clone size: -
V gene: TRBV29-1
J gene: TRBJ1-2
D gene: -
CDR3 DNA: TGCAGCGTTGTTACAGACAACTATGGCTACACCTTC
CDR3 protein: CSVVTDNYGYTF

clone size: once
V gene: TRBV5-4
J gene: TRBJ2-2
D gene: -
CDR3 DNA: TGTGCCAGCAGCTTGTGGGCTCCGAACACCGGGGAGCTGTTTTTT
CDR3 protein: CASSLWAPNTGELFF

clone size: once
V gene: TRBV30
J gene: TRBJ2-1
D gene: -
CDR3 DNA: TGTGCCTGGAGCGCCTACAATGAGCAGTTCTTC
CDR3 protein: CAWSAYNEQFF

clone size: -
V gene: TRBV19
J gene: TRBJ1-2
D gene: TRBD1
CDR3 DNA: TGTGCCAGCCCCTGTACTGGGGGACAGGGTCTTCTAAATGGCTACACCTTC
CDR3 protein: CASPCTGGQGLLNGYTF

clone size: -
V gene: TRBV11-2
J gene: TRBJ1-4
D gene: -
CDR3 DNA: TGTGCCAGCAGCTTAGTTTCCGGACCGACTATAAACGAAAAACTGTTTTTT
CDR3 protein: CASSLVSGPTINEKLFF

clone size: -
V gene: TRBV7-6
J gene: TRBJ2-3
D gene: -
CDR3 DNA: TGTGCCAGCAGCTTTAGAGGGTCAGATACGCAGTATTTT
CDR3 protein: CASSFRGSDTQYF

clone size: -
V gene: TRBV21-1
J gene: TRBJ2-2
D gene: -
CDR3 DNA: TGTGCCAGCAGCACCAGTAGGGCAGACTTAGGACTAGCGGTCTCCACCCCGGGGGAGCTGTTTTTT
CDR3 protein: CASSTSRADLGLAVSTPGELFF

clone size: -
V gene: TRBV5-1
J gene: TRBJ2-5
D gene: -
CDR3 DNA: TGCGCCAGCAGCTTGGAGGACAGTTCTGGAGAGACCCAGTACTTC
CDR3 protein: CASSLEDSSGETQYF

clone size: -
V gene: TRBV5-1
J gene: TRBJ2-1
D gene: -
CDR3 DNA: TGCGCCAGCAGCTCCCTAGCATGGAATGAGCAGTTCTTC
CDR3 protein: CASSSLAWNEQFF

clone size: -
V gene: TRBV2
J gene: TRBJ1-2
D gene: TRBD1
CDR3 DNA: TGTGCCAGCAACAGGGGGCGCGATGGCTACACCTTC
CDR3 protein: CASNRGRDGYTF

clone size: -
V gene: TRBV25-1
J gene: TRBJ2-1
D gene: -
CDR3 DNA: TGTGCCAGCAGTGAGGGCCACGTTCGTAACAATGAGCAGTTCTTC
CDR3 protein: CASSEGHVRNNEQFF

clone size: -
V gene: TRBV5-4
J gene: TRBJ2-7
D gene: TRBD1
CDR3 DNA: TGTGCCTCCAAGCGAGGGACAGGGGTTACTTACGAGCAGTACTTC
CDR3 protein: CASKRGTGVTYEQYF

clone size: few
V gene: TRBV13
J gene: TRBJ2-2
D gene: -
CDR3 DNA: TGTGCCAGCAGCCCTCCCCTGGACAGGAACACCGGGGAGCTGTTTTTT
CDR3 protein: CASSPPLDRNTGELFF

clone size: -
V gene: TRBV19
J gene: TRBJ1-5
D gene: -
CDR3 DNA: TGTGCCAGTAGTGTTGACAGAGGTAGCAATCAGCCCCAGCATTTT
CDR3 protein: CASSVDRGSNQPQHF

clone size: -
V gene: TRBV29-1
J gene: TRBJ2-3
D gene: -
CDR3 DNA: TGCAGCGTTGTTATTAGCACAGATACGCAGTATTTT
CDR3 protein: CSVVISTDTQYF

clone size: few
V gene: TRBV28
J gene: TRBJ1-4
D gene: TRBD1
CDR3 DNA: TGTGCCAGCAGTTTCCCCGACAGGGCGGTTGAAAAACTGTTTTTT
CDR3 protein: CASSFPDRAVEKLFF

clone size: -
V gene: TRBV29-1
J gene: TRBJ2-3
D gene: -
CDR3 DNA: TGCAGCGTTGAAGGTAGCTTACCATCTGATACGCAGTATTTT
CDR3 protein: CSVEGSLPSDTQYF

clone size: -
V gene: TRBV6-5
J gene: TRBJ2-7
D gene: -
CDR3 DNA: TGTGCCAGCAGATCAAGCGGAATCCTCTCCTACGAGCAGTACTTC
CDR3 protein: CASRSSGILSYEQYF

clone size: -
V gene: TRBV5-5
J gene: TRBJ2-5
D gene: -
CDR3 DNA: TGTGCCAGCAGCCCCGTCCCCCAAGAGACCCAGTACTTC
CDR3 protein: CASSPVPQETQYF

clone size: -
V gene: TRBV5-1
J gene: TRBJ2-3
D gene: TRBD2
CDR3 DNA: TGCGCCAGCAAGCTAGCGGGAGATCTCACAGATACGCAGTATTTT
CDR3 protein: CASKLAGDLTDTQYF

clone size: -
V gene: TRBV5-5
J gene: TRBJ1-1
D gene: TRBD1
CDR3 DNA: TGTGCCAGCAGCTTGGGGGTTCCGGGACAGGGGGGCACTGAAGCTTTCTTT
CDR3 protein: CASSLGVPGQGGTEAFF

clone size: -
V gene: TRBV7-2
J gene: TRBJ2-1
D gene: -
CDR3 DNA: TGTGCCAGCAGCCGAGTTGGACAGAGCTACAATGAGCAGTTCTTC
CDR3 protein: CASSRVGQSYNEQFF

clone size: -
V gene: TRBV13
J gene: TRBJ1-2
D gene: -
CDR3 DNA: TGTGCCAGCAGCATACCGGGACACCTCGTTGGTTCCACCTTC
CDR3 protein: CASSIPGHLVGSTF

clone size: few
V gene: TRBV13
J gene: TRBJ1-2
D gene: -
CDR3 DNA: TGTGCCAGCAGGCCCCCTTCGACCAGGGATGGCTACACCTTC
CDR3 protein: CASRPPSTRDGYTF

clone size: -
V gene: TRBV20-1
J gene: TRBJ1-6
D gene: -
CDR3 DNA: TGCAGTGCTAGAGGGGGACTAGTCCACTTT
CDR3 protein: CSARGGLVHF

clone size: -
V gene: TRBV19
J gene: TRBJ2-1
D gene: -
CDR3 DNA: TGTGCCAGTAGTATAGAGGGAGGACCCTACAATGAGCAGTTCTTC
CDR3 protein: CASSIEGGPYNEQFF

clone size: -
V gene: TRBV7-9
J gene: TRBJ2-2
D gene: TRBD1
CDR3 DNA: TGTGCCAGCAGCTTCCGGACAGGGGGGAGCACCGGGGAGCTGTTTTTT
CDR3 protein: CASSFRTGGSTGELFF

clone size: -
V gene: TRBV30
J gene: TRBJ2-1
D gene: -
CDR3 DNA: TGTGCCTGGAGCGCAGCGATTCACACCAATGAGCAGTTCTTC
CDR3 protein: CAWSAAIHTNEQFF

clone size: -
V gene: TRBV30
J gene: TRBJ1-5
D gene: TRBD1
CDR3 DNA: TGTGCCGGACAAACAGGGGGCATGGGTCAGCCCCAGCATTTT
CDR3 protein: CAGQTGGMGQPQHF

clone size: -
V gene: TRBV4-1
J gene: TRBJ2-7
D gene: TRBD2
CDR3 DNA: TGCGCCAGCAGCCCACAAACTAGCGGGAACGACGAGCAGTACTTC
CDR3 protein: CASSPQTSGNDEQYF

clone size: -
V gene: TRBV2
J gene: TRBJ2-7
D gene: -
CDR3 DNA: TGTGCCAGCAGTGAAGCGGAGCCCCCGGGCGAGCAGTACTTC
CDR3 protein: CASSEAEPPGEQYF

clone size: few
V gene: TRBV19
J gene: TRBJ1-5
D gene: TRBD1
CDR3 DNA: TGTGCCAGTAGGACATTAATGGACAGGGCGAATCAGCCCCAGCATTTT
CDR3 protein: CASRTLMDRANQPQHF

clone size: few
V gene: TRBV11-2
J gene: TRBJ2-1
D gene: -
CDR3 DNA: TGTGCCAGCAGCTTAGATCGGGGTTTACAGTTCTTC
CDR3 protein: CASSLDRGLQFF

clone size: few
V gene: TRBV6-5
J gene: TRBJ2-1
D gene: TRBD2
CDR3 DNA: TGTGCCAGCAGTTCTGCTAGCGGGACTTACAATGAGCAGTTCTTC
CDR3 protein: CASSSASGTYNEQFF

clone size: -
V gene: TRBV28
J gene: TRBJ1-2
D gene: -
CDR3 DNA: TGTGCCAGCAGCGGCCCCGGGGCGGCGGGACACTATGGCTACACCTTC
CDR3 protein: CASSGPGAAGHYGYTF

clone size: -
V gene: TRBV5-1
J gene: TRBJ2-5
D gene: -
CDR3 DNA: TGCGCCAGCAGCTTGTCTTCCAGGGAAGAGACCCAGTACTTC
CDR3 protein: CASSLSSREETQYF

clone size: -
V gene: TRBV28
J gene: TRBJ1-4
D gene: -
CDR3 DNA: TGTGCCAGCAGTTCCGGACTGATCGAAAAACTGTTTTTT
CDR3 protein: CASSSGLIEKLFF

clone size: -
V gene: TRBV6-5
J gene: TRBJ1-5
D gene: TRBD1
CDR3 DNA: TGTGCCAGCAGGGGGACAGGGAATCAGCCCCAGCATTTT
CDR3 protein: CASRGTGNQPQHF

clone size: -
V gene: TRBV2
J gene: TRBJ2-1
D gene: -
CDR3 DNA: TGTGCCAGGTCCCAAACTAATGAGCAGTTCTTC
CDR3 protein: CARSQTNEQFF

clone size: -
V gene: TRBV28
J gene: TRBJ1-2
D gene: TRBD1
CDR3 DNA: TGTGCCAGCAGCCTTGGACAGGGGAACTATGGCTACACCTTC
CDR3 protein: CASSLGQGNYGYTF

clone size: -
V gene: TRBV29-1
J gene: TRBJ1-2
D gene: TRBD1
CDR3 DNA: TGCAGCGCAGCGGGACAGGGGCTACACAGGGGCTACACCTTC
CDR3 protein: CSAAGQGLHRGYTF

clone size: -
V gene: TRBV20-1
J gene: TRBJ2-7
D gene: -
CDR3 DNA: TGCAGTGCTAGAGATTTATACGAGCAGTACTTC
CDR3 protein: CSARDLYEQYF

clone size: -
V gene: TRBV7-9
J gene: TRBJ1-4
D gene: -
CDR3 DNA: TGTTCCAGCAGCTTGGTTTACGGCGGATTCCGAACTAATGAAAAACTGTTTTTT
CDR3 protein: CSSSLVYGGFRTNEKLFF

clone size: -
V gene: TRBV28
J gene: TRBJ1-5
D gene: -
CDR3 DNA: TGTGCCAGCAGTGCCGTAGGAGAGCCCCAGCATTTT
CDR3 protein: CASSAVGEPQHF

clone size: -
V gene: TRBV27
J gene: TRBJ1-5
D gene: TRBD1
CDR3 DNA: TGTGCCAGCAGTTCAAACAGACAGGGGTATAGCAATCAGCCCCAGCATTTT
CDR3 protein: CASSSNRQGYSNQPQHF

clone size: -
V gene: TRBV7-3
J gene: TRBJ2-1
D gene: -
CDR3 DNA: TGTGCCAGCAGCAGGGGTCACTCGGACGAGCAGTTCTTC
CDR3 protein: CASSRGHSDEQFF

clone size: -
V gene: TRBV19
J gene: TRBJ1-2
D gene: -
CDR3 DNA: TGTGCCAGTAGTATGGTGGACAGCTATGGCTACACCTTC
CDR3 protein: CASSMVDSYGYTF

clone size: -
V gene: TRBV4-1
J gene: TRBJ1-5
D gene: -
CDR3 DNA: TGCGCCAGCAGCCAAGATCTCGGGAGGGGAAGCAATCAGCCCCAGCATTTT
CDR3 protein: CASSQDLGRGSNQPQHF

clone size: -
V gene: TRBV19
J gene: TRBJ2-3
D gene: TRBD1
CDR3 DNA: TGTGCCAGTAGTCACAGGGGAACAGATACGCAGTATTTT
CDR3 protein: CASSHRGTDTQYF